The 25 T cell receptor beta chains below were found in one sample sequenced in a study of T cell changes during pregnancy in multiple sclerosis. Measured with immunoSEQ multiplex PCR; TCRdb has only the in-frame clones, and not every one. Of more than 55,000 clones listed, more than 90% are singletons. The specimen was peripheral blood, collected in the third trimester of pregnancy. These TCRs come from a female donor with multiple sclerosis, enrolled in a pregnancy study.

V is TRBV27 and J is TRBJ2-1; D not resolved. Germline assignment: CDR1 MNHEY and CDR2 SMNVEV (reference sequence). CDR3 length equals 16 residues. V was cut by 0 bases and J by 8 bases, with 17 bases left in between. CDR3 amino acids: CASSLSSLTHGYEQFF. CDR3 in DNA: TGTGCCAGCAGTTTATCGAGCTTGACCCACGGGTATGAGCAGTTCTTC.

The chain joins TRBV20-1 to TRBJ2-7, with D tentatively TRBD2 (5 bases). This CDR3 is 11 amino acids long. The V gene lost 6 bases and the J gene lost 6 bases, with 12 bases spanning the gap. CDR1 and CDR2 from the germline V gene are DFQATT and SNEGSKA (reference sequence). The CDR3 region is CSATRLIEQYF. DNA for the CDR3: TGCAGTGCAACCCGACTAATCGAGCAGTACTTC.

In regard to this clone: Other DNA sequences of this sample code for an identical CDR3. V usage is TRBV6-1 and J usage is TRBJ2-1; 7 nucleotides match TRBD2. The CDR3 is 14 residues long. CDR1 and CDR2 from the germline V gene are MNHNS and SASEGT. J was trimmed by 7 bases and V by 6 bases; bases with no gene match: 9. The CDR3 sequence: CASRRASGGNEQFF. CDR3 bases: TGTGCCAGCAGACGAGCTAGCGGAGGGAATGAGCAGTTCTTC.

V gene TRBV5-1 combines with J gene TRBJ2-1, with 11 bases that match TRBD2. V lost 5 bases and J lost 7; bases outside the gene matches: 8. Per germline, CDR1 SGHRS and CDR2 YFSETQ. The CDR3 spans 15 residues. The CDR3 DNA sequence: TGCGCCAGCAGAAAACTAGCGGGAGAGGCAAATGAGCAGTTCTTC. Amino acids: CASRKLAGEANEQFF.

This clone was seen a single time. V is TRBV30 and J is TRBJ1-3; D is unclear. CDR1 GTSNPN and CDR2 SVGIG come from the germline V gene (reference sequence). The CDR3 sequence is 12 residues long. V dropped 3 bases and J dropped 0 bases, with 3 bases sitting between them. This CDR3 reads CAWRYSGNTIYF. The CDR3 DNA is TGTGCCTGGAGATACTCTGGAAACACCATATATTTT.

V usage is TRBV7-2 and J usage is TRBJ2-5; maybe TRBD2 (5 bases). CDR3 length: 13 amino acids. Germline CDR1 reads SGHTA; CDR2 reads FQGNSA. Trimming stripped 0 bases from V and 5 bases from J, with 7 bases between. The CDR3 is CASSLAWEETQYF. The DNA of the CDR3 is TGTGCCAGCAGCTTAGCTTGGGAGGAGACCCAGTACTTC. Looking up the rest from reference TRBV7-2 and TRBJ2-5 gives the full variable domain: GAGVSQSPSNKVTEKGKDVELRCDPISGHTALYWYRQSLGQGLEFLIYFQGNSAPDKSGLPSDRFSAERTGGSVSTLTIQRTQQEDSAVYLCASSLAWEETQYFGPGTRLLVL.

The genes are TRBV11-2 and TRBJ1-1, with TRBD1 matching over 10 bases. V lost 3 bases to trimming and J lost 11 bases; unmatched junction nucleotides: 6. The CDR3 is 13 residues long. Germline V gene lookup returns CDR1 SGHAT and CDR2 FQNNGV. The CDR3 DNA sequence: TGTGCCAGCAGCTTCAGGGACAGGGGTGATGCTTTCTTT. Encoded protein: CASSFRDRGDAFF.

This chain joins TRBV7-2 and TRBJ1-4; perhaps TRBD1 as D (5 bases). Germline values: CDR1 SGHTA, CDR2 FQGNSA. Deletions cut 3 bases from V and 0 bases from J, with 5 bases between. The CDR3 loop spans 14 amino acids. CDR3 sequence: CASSFRATNEKLFF. DNA of the CDR3: TGTGCCAGCAGCTTCAGGGCAACTAATGAAAAACTGTTTTTT. Filled out from reference TRBV7-2 and TRBJ1-4, the complete variable domain reads GAGVSQSPSNKVTEKGKDVELRCDPISGHTALYWYRQSLGQGLEFLIYFQGNSAPDKSGLPSDRFSAERTGGSVSTLTIQRTQQEDSAVYLCASSFRATNEKLFFGSGTQLSVL.

This sequence joins TRBV4-1 and TRBJ2-1, with 7 bases fitting TRBD1. With V trimmed by 7 bases and J by 5 bases, 14 bases remained unmatched. Germline V gene sequence: CDR1 MGHRA, CDR2 YSYEKL. The length of the CDR3 is 16 residues. CDR3 protein: CASTPLWGTAHNEQFF. The DNA of the CDR3 is TGCGCCAGCACCCCGCTCTGGGGGACAGCCCACAATGAGCAGTTCTTC.

This clone occurred once. The chain joins TRBV12-5 to TRBJ2-5; D is perhaps TRBD2 (5 bases). The CDR3 covers 14 residues. Germline V gene sequence: CDR1 LGHNT, CDR2 FRNRAP. V was cut by 6 bases and J by 4 bases, with 15 bases left in between. CDR3 coding DNA: TGTGCTAGTGGAGGAGGCCTGGACCCAGAGACCCAGTACTTC. As protein: CASGGGLDPETQYF.

This CDR3 is CASSRQGAEAFF. As DNA, the CDR3 is TGTGCCAGCAGCAGACAGGGGGCAGAAGCTTTCTTT. The V call is TRBV7-9, the J call TRBJ1-1, with 10 bases that match TRBD1. CDR3 length equals 12 residues. Germline assignment: CDR1 SEHNR and CDR2 FQNEAQ (reference sequence). J gave up 8 bases and V 5 bases, and 2 bases lay outside the gene matches.

This rearrangement joins TRBV18 to TRBJ2-1, with TRBD2 identical over 12 bases. CDR1 is KGHSH and CDR2 is LQKENI in the germline V gene. The CDR3 sequence is 16 residues long. J lost 4 bases, V lost 0 bases, and 1 base had no gene match. The CDR3 spells CASSPPTSGSYNEQFF. The CDR3 DNA sequence: TGTGCCAGCTCACCACCGACTAGCGGGAGTTACAATGAGCAGTTCTTC.

The chain recombines TRBV21-1 with TRBJ1-5; TRBD1, the D gene given by the table, was not confirmed from the DNA. TRBV21-1 counts as a pseudogene. The CDR3 has 19 amino acids. The CDR3 spells CATNLLPGQGAIGNQPQHF. The CDR3 nucleotides are TGTGCCACCAACCTCCTCCCGGGACAGGGTGCGATAGGTAATCAGCCCCAGCATTTT.

J is TRBJ1-5 and V is TRBV6-5; 8 bases map to TRBD1. The length of the CDR3 is 15 residues. Germline CDR1 is MNHEY and CDR2 is SVGAGI. The ends lost 8 bases at V and 4 bases at J; junction bases unmatched: 10. Written as DNA, the CDR3 is TGTGCCAGCCGTACAGGGGGAAGGGGGAATCAGCCCCAGCATTTT. Its protein product is CASRTGGRGNQPQHF.

The chain carries TRBV23-1 and TRBJ1-1, with D perhaps TRBD1 (5 bases). TRBV23-1 is an ORF for which the function is uncertain. The V gene lost 0 bases and the J gene lost 3 bases, with 11 bases spanning the gap. The CDR3 runs 15 residues. The CDR3 is CASSQSGAGHTEAFF. DNA for the CDR3: TGCGCCAGCAGTCAATCAGGGGCAGGGCACACTGAAGCTTTCTTT.

The chain links TRBV6-6 to TRBJ1-4, with unresolved D. V dropped 4 bases and J dropped 3 bases, with 12 bases sitting between them. The CDR3 covers 15 residues. Germline assignment: CDR1 MNHNY and CDR2 SVGAGI (reference sequence). The CDR3 loop is CASSFGEGSNEKLFF. The CDR3 DNA sequence: TGTGCCAGCAGTTTTGGCGAGGGATCTAATGAAAAACTGTTTTTT.

The V call is TRBV7-2, the J call TRBJ1-4, with 7 nucleotides matching TRBD1. The CDR3 loop spans 16 amino acids. V gave up 6 bases and J gave up 6 bases; unmatched junction bases: 13. From germline, CDR1 is SGHTA and CDR2 FQGNSA. In nucleotides, the CDR3 is TGTGCCAGCAGATCGGGACAGTCCGAGGGCTATGAAAAACTGTTTTTT. Its protein is CASRSGQSEGYEKLFF.

J is TRBJ1-2 and V is TRBV5-6; D may be TRBD1 (5 bases). The length of the CDR3 is 14 residues. Germline CDR1 and CDR2: SGHDT and YYEEEE. Trimming removed 8 bases at V and 4 bases at J, with 18 bases between. The CDR3 DNA sequence: TGTGCCAGACTCCAGGGCCCCCCTTCCTATGGCTACACCTTC. This translates into CARLQGPPSYGYTF.

V is TRBV30 and J is TRBJ2-7, with D unclear. Per the germline V gene, CDR1 is GTSNPN and CDR2 is SVGIG (reference sequence). Between the trimmed V and J ends, which lost 2 bases and 1 base, there was a span of 3 bases. This CDR3 region has 11 residues. CDR3 sequence (DNA): TGTGCCTGGAGTTTATCCTACGAGCAGTACTTC. Encoded protein: CAWSLSYEQYF. The whole variable domain, filled in from reference TRBV30 and TRBJ2-7, reads SQTIHQWPATLVQPVGSPLSLECTVEGTSNPNLYWYRQAAGRGLQLLFYSVGIGQISSEVPQNLSASRPQDRQFILSSKKLLLSDSGFYLCAWSLSYEQYFGPGTRLTVT.

The chain uses TRBV6-5 and TRBJ2-5, with 7 bases lining up with TRBD2. This CDR3 contains 15 residues. Germline trimming cut 2 bases from V and 2 bases from J; bases unmatched to any gene: 5. The germline gives CDR1 MNHEY, CDR2 SVGAGI. CDR3 loop: CASSYHLAEQETQYF. In DNA form, the CDR3 reads TGTGCCAGCAGTTACCACCTAGCGGAGCAAGAGACCCAGTACTTC.

The chain joins TRBV7-2 to TRBJ2-1; possible D gene TRBD2, 5 bases. V gave up 3 bases and J gave up 0 bases, with 6 bases separating them. CDR1 is SGHTA and CDR2 is FQGNSA in the germline V gene. CDR3 length equals 14 residues. The CDR3 DNA sequence: TGTGCCAGCAGCTTGCTAGCCTCCTACAATGAGCAGTTCTTC. Residues: CASSLLASYNEQFF.

The chain uses TRBV27 and TRBJ2-1; 7 nucleotides align to TRBD2. This CDR3 comprises 16 residues. V lost 6 bases and J lost 3; bases outside the gene matches: 11. Germline V gene data show CDR1 as MNHEY and CDR2 as SMNVEV (reference sequence). CDR3 sequence: CASSESKGRVYNEQFF. DNA for the CDR3: TGTGCCAGCAGCGAGAGCAAGGGGAGGGTCTACAATGAGCAGTTCTTC.

This chain uses TRBV19 with TRBJ2-1; tentatively, D is TRBD2 (6 bases). Germline CDR1 and CDR2: LNHDA and SQIVND (reference sequence). Deletions cut 6 bases from V and 3 bases from J, with 12 bases between. The CDR3 has 14 amino acids. CDR3: CASRTPEGYNEQFF. CDR3 nucleotide sequence: TGTGCCAGTAGGACTCCGGAGGGCTACAATGAGCAGTTCTTC.

The sample holds one count of this clone. The gene calls are TRBV18 and TRBJ2-2; D is undetermined. This CDR3 region has 13 residues. The germline V gene has CDR1 KGHSH and CDR2 LQKENI. The V gene lost 3 bases and the J gene lost 1 base, with 3 bases spanning the gap. As DNA, the CDR3 is TGTGCCAGCTCACCCATGAACACCGGGGAGCTGTTTTTT. This encodes CASSPMNTGELFF.

This chain joins TRBV29-1 and TRBJ2-3; 10 bases line up with TRBD1. The CDR3 sequence is 16 residues long. Germline V gene sequence: CDR1 SQVTM, CDR2 ANQGSEA. The J segment lost 1 base and the V segment lost 2 bases, leaving 6 bases of the junction unmatched. CDR3 DNA: TGCAGCGTTGAAACGTTTGGGACAGGGGGCACAGATACGCAGTATTTT. Its translation is CSVETFGTGGTDTQYF.